This TCR beta chain appears in the sequencing data of a study of sequential checkpoint blockade in melanoma. Looking at the study overall: Arm A got nivolumab then ipilimumab; arm B the reverse, 1:1.

Germline values: CDR1 LGHNA, CDR2 YNFKEQ. V shed 0 bases and J shed 7 bases, with 15 bases lying between them. CDR3 length: 15 amino acids. Described treatment: randomized to nivolumab then ipilimumab (arm A) or the reverse (arm B). Sorted cells were live CD3+CD8+, lacking CD19 and CD56, from PBMCs. Measured with immunoSEQ multiplex PCR; TCRdb has only the in-frame clones, and not every one. This repertoire shows 7,500 to 8,500 clones, under 80% found once; its top ten account for 50%. The chain carries TRBV4-2 and TRBJ1-2; possibly TRBD1 for D (5 bases). The receptor was isolated from a human patient with melanoma. Some clones in this sample may be carry-over from other donors' samples. The sample in question was CD8+ T cells sorted from blood (inferred from file names), obtained from a patient given nivolumab and ipilimumab in sequence. Here the CDR3 DNA reads TGTGCCAGCAGCCAAGATCAGGCAGGGACTCGTGGCTACACCTTC. Residues: CASSQDQAGTRGYTF.